This T cell receptor beta chain was sequenced for a study of shared clonotypes between healthy human individuals. This clone appeared once. Trimming pared 4 bases from V and 4 bases from J, leaving 17 bases between. Germline-derived CDR1 and CDR2 are SGHRS and YFSETQ. The CDR3 has 15 residues. Sequenced by immunoSEQ multiplex PCR; TCRdb stores in-frame clones only, minus some. The data show 2 million to 2.5 million clones, roughly 93% seen once. This clonotype was obtained from a man between 18 and 29 years old in good health. Some clones in this sample may be carry-over from other donors' samples. The specimen sequenced was naive CD4+ T cells from PBMCs. The sample's subset: CD45RA+ positively selected. The chain is built from TRBV5-1 and TRBJ2-5; perhaps TRBD2 as D (5 bases). CDR3: CASSRPLEYRETQYF. In DNA form, the CDR3 reads TGCGCCAGCAGCCGACCACTAGAATACAGAGAGACCCAGTACTTC.